The 24 T cell receptor beta chains reported below all come from one sample, sequenced in a study of regulatory T cells in long-lasting Graves disease. Documented time point: newly diagnosed GD, antithyroid drugs for less than 3 months. The TCR library was made from RNA extracted from PBMCs. Arm-PCR of CDR3 regions with iRepertoire HTBI primers generated TCR beta libraries. One entry per CDR3 protein, called by TCRdb with MiXCR from the multiplex PCR reads. The top ten clones hold 22% of a sample with hundreds of thousands of distinct CDR3 sequences, 15% of them seen once. Specimen: peripheral blood mononuclear cells (PBMCs), collected at new diagnosis, from a patient treated with antithyroid drugs. Receptors originate from a female donor with Graves disease.

At least ten counts were recorded for this clonotype. The CDR3 DNA follows: TGCAGTGCCCAAGGGGGGGCGAACACTGAAGCTTTCTTT. Protein sequence: CSAQGGANTEAFF. V gene TRBV20-1 combines with J gene TRBJ1-1, with D possibly matching TRBD1 (6 bases). Trimming shortened V by 6 bases and J by 1 base, and 12 bases separated the two germline ends. The germline V gene encodes CDR1 DFQATT and CDR2 SNEGSKA (reference sequence). There are 13 residues in the CDR3.

This clonotype was observed at least ten times. The chain links TRBV12-3 or TRBV12-4 to TRBJ2-4, with a weak D call TRBD1 (6 bases). Trimming took off 6 bases at V and 7 bases at J, with 10 bases between the two ends. This CDR3 comprises 12 residues. CDR3 in amino acids: CASRVRGNIQYF. DNA of the CDR3: TGTGCCAGCAGGGTCAGGGGTAACATTCAGTACTTC.

This clonotype appeared many times. The chain joins TRBV6-4 to TRBJ1-1; a weak D match, TRBD1 (5 bases). Germline V gene lookup returns CDR1 MRHNA and CDR2 SNTAGT. The ends were cut back, 1 base at V and 4 bases at J, with 13 bases in the middle. The CDR3 consists of 15 residues. The chain's CDR3 is CASSDWGPQGTEAFF. For the CDR3, the DNA is TGTGCCAGCAGTGACTGGGGCCCCCAGGGCACTGAAGCTTTCTTT.

This clonotype was observed at least ten times. The V gene is TRBV12-3 or TRBV12-4, the J gene TRBJ2-7, with TRBD2 matching 12 bases. Trimming cost V 6 bases and J 3 bases; bases outside gene matches: 3. CDR3 length: 14 amino acids. The CDR3 protein is CASSTTSGSYEQYF. The CDR3 nucleotides are TGTGCCAGCAGCACGACTAGCGGGAGCTACGAGCAGTACTTC.

This clonotype was seen at least ten times. The chain uses TRBV20-1 and TRBJ1-6, with 9 positions matching TRBD1. The CDR3 is 15 residues long. The junction had 4 bases not matched to a gene; V was cut back by 0 bases and J by 7 bases. Germline assignment: CDR1 DFQATT and CDR2 SNEGSKA (reference sequence). The CDR3 spells CSARDLGTGNSPLHF. DNA for the CDR3: TGCAGTGCTAGAGATCTTGGGACAGGGAATTCACCCCTCCACTTT.

This clonotype was observed many times. The V call is TRBV7-9, the J call TRBJ2-1; D ambiguous. The V end was cut by 5 bases, the J end by 5 bases, with 10 bases between. There are 13 residues in the CDR3. Germline CDR1 is SEHNR and CDR2 is FQNEAQ (reference sequence). The CDR3 DNA reads as TGTGCCAGCAGCCGAAACAGCGACAATGAGCAGTTCTTC. Amino acids: CASSRNSDNEQFF.

This clonotype came up a few times. The chain recombines TRBV7-2 with TRBJ1-3, with TRBD1 as a possible D gene (5 bases). Between the trimmed V and J ends, which lost 5 bases and 3 bases, there was a span of 20 bases. The CDR3 is 17 amino acids. Germline lookup yields CDR1 SGHTA and CDR2 FQGNSA. CDR3 amino acids: CASSPLSRGASGNTIYF. CDR3 bases: TGTGCCAGCAGCCCCCTCTCGCGAGGGGCCAGTGGAAACACCATATATTTT.

To note about this clonotype: A much larger clone is a single base away; this may be a read error. The J gene is TRBJ1-1, the V gene TRBV27; D perhaps matches TRBD1 (6 bases). Per germline, CDR1 MNHEY and CDR2 SMNVEV (reference sequence). The V gene lost 8 bases and the J gene lost 3 bases, with 13 bases spanning the gap. CDR3 length equals 13 residues. The CDR3 protein is CASGIGGHTEAFF. The CDR3 nucleotides are TGTGCCAGCGGGATAGGGGGTCACACTGAAGCTTTCTTT.

The chain carries TRBV19 and TRBJ1-2; D perhaps matches TRBD1 (6 bases). Trimming cost V 6 bases and J 2 bases, with 13 bases left between them. The CDR3 has 14 amino acids. The germline gives CDR1 LNHDA, CDR2 SQIVND (reference sequence). The CDR3 DNA reads TGTGCCAGTAGCAGGGGTCTTTCCAACTATGGCTACACCTTC. Protein sequence: CASSRGLSNYGYTF.

This chain uses TRBV12-3 or TRBV12-4 with TRBJ1-5; the D is unclear. There are 14 residues in the CDR3. Between the trimmed V and J ends, which lost 1 base and 7 bases, there was a span of 11 bases. For the CDR3, the DNA is TGTGCCAGCAGTTTAGGAGGCCCGCGGCAGCCCCAGCATTTT. Its protein product is CASSLGGPRQPQHF.

This clonotype was recorded at least ten times. The chain combines TRBV11-2 with TRBJ1-2; TRBD1 matches at 7 bases. The CDR3 has 14 amino acids. V shed 5 bases and J 9 bases; nucleotides not matched to a gene: 12. Germline CDR1 and CDR2: SGHAT and FQNNGV. CDR3 nucleotides: TGTGCCAGCAGCCCGGGACAGCGGCTGAGTAGCTACACCTTC. Encoded protein: CASSPGQRLSSYTF. The complete variable domain, with remaining parts taken from reference TRBV11-2 and TRBJ1-2, reads EAGVAQSPRYKIIEKRQSVAFWCNPISGHATLYWYQQILGQGPKLLIQFQNNGVVDDSQLPKDRFSAERLKGVDSTLKIQPAKLEDSAVYLCASSPGQRLSSYTFGSGTRLTVV.

The chain employs TRBV28 and TRBJ1-6; no clear D. The length of the CDR3 is 14 residues. Trimming stripped 4 bases from V and 12 bases from J, with 16 bases between. Germline CDR1 reads MDHEN; CDR2 reads SYDVKM. This CDR3 reads CASSSSSTGLPLHF. The DNA for the CDR3 is TGTGCCAGCAGTTCCTCCTCGACTGGGTTACCCCTCCACTTT.

This clonotype was counted only a few times. Being one base from a much bigger clone, this may be a read error. This chain joins TRBV2 and TRBJ2-6, with D unclear. The CDR3 contains 12 residues. Germline V gene data show CDR1 as SNHLY and CDR2 as FYNNEI. V dropped 7 bases and J dropped 3 bases, with 4 bases sitting between them. In DNA, the CDR3 is TGTGCCAGCAAGGGTGGGGCCAACGTCCTGACTTTC. Protein product: CASKGGANVLTF.

Concerning this clonotype itself: A much larger clone differs by one base, so this may be a read error. The genes are TRBV12-3 or TRBV12-4 and TRBJ2-5; the D gene is possibly TRBD2 (5 bases). The CDR3 is 14 residues long. Trimming shortened V by 4 bases and J by 5 bases, and 14 bases separated the two germline ends. The CDR3 bases are TGTGCCAGCAGTTGTTCGGGCCCGGGGGAGACCCAGTACTTC. It specifies CASSCSGPGETQYF.

The CDR3 loop reads CASSVRPGNTEAFF. Written as DNA, the CDR3 is TGTGCCAGCAGCGTTCGTCCCGGGAACACTGAAGCTTTCTTT. This sequence joins TRBV9 and TRBJ1-1; D is unclear. V gave up 2 bases and J gave up 1 base, with 9 bases separating them. The CDR3 loop spans 14 amino acids. Germline values: CDR1 SGDLS, CDR2 YYNGEE.

This clonotype was observed many times. The DNA for the CDR3 is TGTGCCAGCAGCCAAGATTTTCCCGCTCATCTGGGCTATGGCTACACCTTC. It translates to CASSQDFPAHLGYGYTF. The chain recombines TRBV3-1 with TRBJ1-2, with D unclear. Germline values: CDR1 LGHDT, CDR2 YNNKEL (reference sequence). V was clipped by 0 bases and J by 4 bases, with 18 bases between them. This CDR3 comprises 17 residues.

This clonotype was found many times. The J gene is TRBJ2-5, the V gene TRBV12-3 or TRBV12-4; D tentatively fits TRBD1 or TRBD2 (5 bases each). The V end was cut by 3 bases, the J end by 1 base, with 6 bases between. The CDR3 has 13 residues. CDR3 protein: CASSFGTQETQYF. CDR3 nucleotide sequence: TGTGCCAGCAGTTTCGGGACCCAAGAGACCCAGTACTTC.

This clonotype was picked up a small number of times. V gene TRBV7-9 combines with J gene TRBJ2-1, with D tentatively TRBD1 or TRBD2 (5 bases each). Germline V gene lookup returns CDR1 SEHNR and CDR2 FQNEAQ (reference sequence). V lost 1 base and J lost 7, with 20 bases in between. CDR3 length equals 17 residues. The CDR3: CASSLDTWGKPLNEQFF. CDR3 bases: TGTGCCAGCAGCTTAGATACTTGGGGGAAACCCTTAAATGAGCAGTTCTTC.

This clonotype appeared many times. This chain uses TRBV9 with TRBJ2-1; 11 bases are a match to TRBD2. J lost 1 base, V lost 3 bases, and 6 bases had no gene match. Germline V CDR1 and CDR2: SGDLS, YYNGEE. The CDR3 extends over 17 amino acids. Here the CDR3 DNA reads TGTGCCAGCAGCGGACTTAGCGGGAGGGGGTCCTACAATGAGCAGTTCTTC. As protein: CASSGLSGRGSYNEQFF.

The chain combines TRBV9 with TRBJ2-7; TRBD1 is a possible D gene (6 bases). This CDR3 contains 15 residues. The V end lost 0 bases, the J end lost 5 bases, and 15 bases lay between the germline ends. The germline V gene has CDR1 SGDLS and CDR2 YYNGEE. The CDR3 nucleotides read TGTGCCAGCAGCGTAGAGGGCAGGGGAATGGACGAGCAGTACTTC. This encodes CASSVEGRGMDEQYF.

The chain recombines TRBV2 with TRBJ1-6; 9 bases align to TRBD1. Germline CDR1 is SNHLY and CDR2 is FYNNEI. The ends lost 6 bases at V and 10 bases at J; junction bases unmatched: 10. CDR3 length: 15 residues. This CDR3 is CASRDDTGGHSPLHF. The CDR3 bases are TGTGCCAGCAGGGACGATACAGGGGGCCACTCACCCCTCCACTTT.

There are a few counts of this clonotype. This chain joins TRBV3-1 and TRBJ2-7; 7 bases are a match to TRBD1. Per the germline V gene, CDR1 is LGHDT and CDR2 is YNNKEL (reference sequence). V was clipped by 0 bases and J by 2 bases; unmatched bases: 13. This CDR3 comprises 18 residues. The CDR3 is CASSQDVPSTGIPYEQYF. The CDR3 region has the DNA TGTGCCAGCAGCCAAGATGTACCATCGACAGGGATCCCCTACGAGCAGTACTTC.

The table lists this clonotype with many counts. The chain combines TRBV27 with TRBJ1-2; the D is unclear. The CDR3 length is 13 residues. In germline, CDR1 is MNHEY, CDR2 SMNVEV (reference sequence). Trimming removed 8 bases from V and 3 bases from J, with 13 bases in between. The CDR3 region is CASWEGPDYGYTF. The CDR3 DNA reads TGTGCCAGCTGGGAGGGTCCCGACTATGGCTACACCTTC.

J is TRBJ2-4 and V is TRBV6-1, with D tentatively TRBD2 (5 bases). CDR1 and CDR2 from the germline V gene are MNHNS and SASEGT. V was pared by 5 bases and J by 0 bases, with 14 bases between. CDR3 length equals 16 residues. The CDR3 sequence: CASSQRPQRAKNIQYF. The CDR3 region has the DNA TGTGCCAGCAGTCAGCGGCCCCAGAGAGCCAAAAACATTCAGTACTTC.